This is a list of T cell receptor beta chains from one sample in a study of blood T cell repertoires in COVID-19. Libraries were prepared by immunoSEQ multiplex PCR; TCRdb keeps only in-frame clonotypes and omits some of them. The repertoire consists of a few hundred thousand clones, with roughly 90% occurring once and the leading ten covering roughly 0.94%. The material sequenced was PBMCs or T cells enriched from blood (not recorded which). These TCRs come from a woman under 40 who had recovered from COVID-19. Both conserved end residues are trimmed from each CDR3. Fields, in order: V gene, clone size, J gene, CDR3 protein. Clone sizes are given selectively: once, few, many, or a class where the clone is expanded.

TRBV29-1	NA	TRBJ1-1	SVIHTSMNTEAF
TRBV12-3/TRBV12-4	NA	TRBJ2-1	ASSWANEQF
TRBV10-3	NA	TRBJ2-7	ASGPGEVAGVSEQY
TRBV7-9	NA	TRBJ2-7	ASSLGTGVFYEQY
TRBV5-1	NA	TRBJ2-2	ASSTSGQGAPGELF
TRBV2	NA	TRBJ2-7	ASSAGQRMYEQY
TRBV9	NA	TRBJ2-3	ASSVEGQGPDTQY
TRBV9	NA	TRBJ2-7	ASSGGQSYEQY
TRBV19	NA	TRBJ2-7	ASRPTGTGLHEQY
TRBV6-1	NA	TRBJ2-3	ASSEVSQGADTQY
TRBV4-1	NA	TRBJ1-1	ASSQGGQGLGEAF
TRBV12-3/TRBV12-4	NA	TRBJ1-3	AGKPGGGNTIY
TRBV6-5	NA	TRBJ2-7	ASSSGSYYEQY
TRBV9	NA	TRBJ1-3	ASRDGTASGNTIY
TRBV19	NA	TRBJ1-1	ASSILQTGFTEAF
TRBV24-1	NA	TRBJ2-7	ATSDPGTSGAYEQY
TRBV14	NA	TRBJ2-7	ASRHNRTERSYEQY
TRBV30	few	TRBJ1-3	AWSVPGGMAGNTIY
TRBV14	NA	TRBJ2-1	ASSQSFRVLAYNEQF
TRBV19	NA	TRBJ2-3	ASSQGVERTDTQY
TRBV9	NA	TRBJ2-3	ASSGKVTGHTDTQY
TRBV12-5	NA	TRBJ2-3	ASVHTGGSTDTQY
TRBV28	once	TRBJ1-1	ASSPHRVSGTEAF
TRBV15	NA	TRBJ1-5	ATSRAGGALYSNQPQH
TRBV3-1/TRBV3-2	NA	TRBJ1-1	ASSQDLVRGVMIGGEAF
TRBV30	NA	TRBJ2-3	AWGQGHSADTQY
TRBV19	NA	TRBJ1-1	ASSITGRGPRAF
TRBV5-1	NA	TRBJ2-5	ASSPSGAQFGTQY
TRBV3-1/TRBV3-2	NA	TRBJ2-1	ASSQDAGGQLYNEQF
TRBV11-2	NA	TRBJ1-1	ASSSPAGGYTEAF
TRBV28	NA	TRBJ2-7	ASSRTGYEQY
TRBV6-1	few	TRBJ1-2	ASSEAGYYGYT
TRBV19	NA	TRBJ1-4	ASSAGGGDHEKLF
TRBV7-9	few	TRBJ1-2	ASSLGGLGDYGYT
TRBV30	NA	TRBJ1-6	AWKGTGASYNSPLH
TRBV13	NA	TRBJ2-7	ASSRGGRDTYEQY
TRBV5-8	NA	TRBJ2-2	ASSTTVRGPNQNTGELF
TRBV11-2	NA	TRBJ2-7	ASSLEVLREQY
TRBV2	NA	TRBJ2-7	ASTTAAYEQY
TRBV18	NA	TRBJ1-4	ATGAGNEKLF
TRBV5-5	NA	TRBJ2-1	ASSSLTGGGEQF
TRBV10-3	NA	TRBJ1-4	ATRTGTNEKLF
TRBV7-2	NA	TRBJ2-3	ASSPRGTGWRTQY
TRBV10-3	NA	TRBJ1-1	AITRTGENTEAF
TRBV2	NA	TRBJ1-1	ASSEGQGATEAF
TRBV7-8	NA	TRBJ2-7	ASSFMGGVSYEQY
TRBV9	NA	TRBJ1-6	ASSSKDRQLNSPLH
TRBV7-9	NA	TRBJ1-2	ASSFTGTGQNYGYT
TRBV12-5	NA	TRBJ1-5	ASGLGTGVQPQH
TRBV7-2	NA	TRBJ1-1	ASSRQGWDAF
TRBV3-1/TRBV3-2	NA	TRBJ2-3	ASSHLVPGRDTQY
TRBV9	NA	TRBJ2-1	ASSVGPSGVVNEQF
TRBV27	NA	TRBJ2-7	ASSLTSWGYEQY
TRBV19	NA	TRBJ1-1	ASSFSGGNTEAF
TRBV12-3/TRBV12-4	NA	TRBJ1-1	ASRDRGEAF
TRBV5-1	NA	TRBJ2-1	ASSRTSGGNNEQF
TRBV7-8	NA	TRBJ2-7	ASSTGSYEQY
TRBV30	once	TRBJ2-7	AWRPGTASYEQY
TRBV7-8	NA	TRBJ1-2	ASSLADAVGYT
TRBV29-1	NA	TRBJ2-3	SVRQFTDTQY